A selection of T cell receptor beta chains follows, all from one sample in a study of T cells after yellow fever vaccination. TCRdb passed the 5' RACE reads through MiXCR, listing each CDR3 protein once. The top ten clones hold about a third of a sample with tens of thousands of distinct CDR3 sequences, roughly 6.9% of them seen once. Material: CD8+ T cells sorted from PBMCs, obtained 5 days after the first yellow fever vaccination. These receptor sequences come from a man in his late teens or twenties who received the YFV17D yellow fever vaccine. Each CDR3 is given with its conserved first and last residue. Each record gives: clone size, D gene, J gene, V gene, CDR3 DNA, CDR3 protein. D genes are given only for firm matches. The listing skips clone size in some rows; elsewhere it reads once, few, many or a size class.

many,TRBD1,TRBJ1-5,TRBV12-3/TRBV12-4,TGTGCCAGCAGTCCCCGATGGACAGGGGATCAGCCCCAGCATTTT,CASSPRWTGDQPQHF
few,-,TRBJ1-1,TRBV7-9,TGTGCCAGCAGCTTAGAGGCGAACACTGAAGCTTTCTTT,CASSLEANTEAFF
-,-,TRBJ2-5,TRBV12-3/TRBV12-4,TGTGCCAGCAGTTTCGCTGTTTTGGAGACCCAGTACTTC,CASSFAVLETQYF
-,-,TRBJ1-1,TRBV27,TGTGCCAGCAGTTTATTCTCAGGGGTGGACACTGAAGCTTTCTTT,CASSLFSGVDTEAFF
many,-,TRBJ2-7,TRBV4-2,TGTGCCAGCAGCCAAGAAATACACGAGCAGTACTTC,CASSQEIHEQYF
-,-,TRBJ2-2,TRBV19,TGTGCCAGTAACCCAATGCGGACAGTAGAGACCGGGGAGCTGTTTTTT,CASNPMRTVETGELFF
few,TRBD1,TRBJ2-5,TRBV6-5,TGTGCCAGCAGTTACTCTGACAGGGCGCAAGAGACCCAGTACTTC,CASSYSDRAQETQYF
many,TRBD2,TRBJ2-1,TRBV7-2,TGTGCCAGCAGCTTATCGGGGGGGGCGGTAGATGAGCAGTTCTTC,CASSLSGGAVDEQFF
-,TRBD2,TRBJ2-1,TRBV5-1,TGCGCCAGCAGCCAGCAAAGCGGGGGGCCCTACAATGAGCAGTTCTTC,CASSQQSGGPYNEQFF
many,TRBD1,TRBJ1-2,TRBV7-9,TGTGCCAGCAGCTTAGCGATCGGGACAGACTATGGCTACACCTTC,CASSLAIGTDYGYTF
-,TRBD2,TRBJ2-3,TRBV10-3,TGTGCCAACAGCCCGACTAGCGGGGGATTTAGCACAGATACGCAGTATTTT,CANSPTSGGFSTDTQYF
few,-,TRBJ2-2,TRBV27,TGTGCCAGCAGGGAAGACAGGAGGACCGGGGAGCTGTTTTTT,CASREDRRTGELFF
many,-,TRBJ1-1,TRBV4-2,TGTGCCAGCAGCCAGTACTCCCTCTACGGAGGGATGGAAATTAACACTGAAGCTTTCTTT,CASSQYSLYGGMEINTEAFF